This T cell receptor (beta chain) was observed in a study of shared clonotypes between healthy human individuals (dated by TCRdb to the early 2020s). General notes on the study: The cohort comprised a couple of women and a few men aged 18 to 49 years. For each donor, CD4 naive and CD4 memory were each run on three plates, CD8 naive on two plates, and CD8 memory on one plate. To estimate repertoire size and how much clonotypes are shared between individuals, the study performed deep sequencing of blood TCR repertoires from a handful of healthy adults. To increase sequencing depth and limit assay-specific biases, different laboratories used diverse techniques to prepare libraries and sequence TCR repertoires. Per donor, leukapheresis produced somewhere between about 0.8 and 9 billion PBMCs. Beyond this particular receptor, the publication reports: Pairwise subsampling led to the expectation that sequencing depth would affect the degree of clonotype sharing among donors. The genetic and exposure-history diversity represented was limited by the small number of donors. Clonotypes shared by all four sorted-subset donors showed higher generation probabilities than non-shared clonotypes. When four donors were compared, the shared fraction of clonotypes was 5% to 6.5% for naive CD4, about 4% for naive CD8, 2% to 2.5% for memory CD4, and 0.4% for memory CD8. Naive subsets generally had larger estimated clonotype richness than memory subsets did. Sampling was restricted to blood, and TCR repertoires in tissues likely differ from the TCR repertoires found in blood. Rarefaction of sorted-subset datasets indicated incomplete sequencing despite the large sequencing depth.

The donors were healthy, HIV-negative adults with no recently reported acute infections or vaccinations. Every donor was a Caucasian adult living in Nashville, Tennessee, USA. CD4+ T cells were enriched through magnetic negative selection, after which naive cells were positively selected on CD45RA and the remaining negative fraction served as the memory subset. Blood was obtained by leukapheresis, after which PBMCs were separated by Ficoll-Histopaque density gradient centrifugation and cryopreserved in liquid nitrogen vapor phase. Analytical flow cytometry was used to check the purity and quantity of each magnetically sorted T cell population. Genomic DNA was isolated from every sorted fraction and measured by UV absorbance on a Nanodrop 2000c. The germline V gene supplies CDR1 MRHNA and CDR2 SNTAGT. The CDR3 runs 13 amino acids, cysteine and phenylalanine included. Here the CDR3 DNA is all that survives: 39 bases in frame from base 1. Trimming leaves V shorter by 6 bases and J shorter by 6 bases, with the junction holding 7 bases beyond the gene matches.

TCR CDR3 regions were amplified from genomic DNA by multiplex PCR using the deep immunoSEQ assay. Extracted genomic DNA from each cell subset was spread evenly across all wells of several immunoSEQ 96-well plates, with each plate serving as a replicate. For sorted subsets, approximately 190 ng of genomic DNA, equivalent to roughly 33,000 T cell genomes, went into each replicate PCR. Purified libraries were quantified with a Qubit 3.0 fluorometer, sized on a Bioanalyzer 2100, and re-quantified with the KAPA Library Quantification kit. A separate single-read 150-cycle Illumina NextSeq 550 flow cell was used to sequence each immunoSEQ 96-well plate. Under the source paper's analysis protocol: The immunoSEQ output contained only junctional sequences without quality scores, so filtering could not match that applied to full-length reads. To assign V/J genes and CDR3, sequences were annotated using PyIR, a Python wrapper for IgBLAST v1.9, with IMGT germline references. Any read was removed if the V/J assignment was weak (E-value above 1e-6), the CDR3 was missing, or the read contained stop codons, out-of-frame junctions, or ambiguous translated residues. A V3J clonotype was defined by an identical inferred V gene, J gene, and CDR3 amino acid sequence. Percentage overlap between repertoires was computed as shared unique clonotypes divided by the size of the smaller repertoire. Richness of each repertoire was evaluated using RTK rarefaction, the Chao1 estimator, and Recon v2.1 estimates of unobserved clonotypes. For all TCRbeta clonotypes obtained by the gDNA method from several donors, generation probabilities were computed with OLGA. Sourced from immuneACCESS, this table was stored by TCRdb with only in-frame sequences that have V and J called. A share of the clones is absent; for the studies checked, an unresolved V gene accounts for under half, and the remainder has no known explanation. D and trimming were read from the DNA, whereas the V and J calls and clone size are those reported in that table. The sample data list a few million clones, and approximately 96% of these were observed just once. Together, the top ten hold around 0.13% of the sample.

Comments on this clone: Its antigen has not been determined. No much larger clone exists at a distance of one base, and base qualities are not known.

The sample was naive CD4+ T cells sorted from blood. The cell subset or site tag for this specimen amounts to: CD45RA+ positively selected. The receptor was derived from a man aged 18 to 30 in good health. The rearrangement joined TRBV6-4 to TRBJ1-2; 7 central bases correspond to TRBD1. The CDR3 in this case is CASRPGGGHGYTF. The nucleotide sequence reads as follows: TGTGCCAGCAGGCCGGGAGGGGGCCATGGCTACACCTTC.